This T cell receptor beta chain came from a study of T-cell memory formation after mild COVID-19. General study results and limits: Second-wave clones reaching peak frequency on day 37 lacked confirmed SARS-CoV-2 specificity. Day 15 to 85 contractors were CD4/CD8 balanced; later expanders leaned CD4+.

Regarding this clonotype: Its antigen is as yet unknown.

V was shortened by 6 bases and J by 5 bases, with 13 bases between the two germline ends. The CDR3 is 13 residues long. In TCRdb, the 5' RACE reads were re-called with MiXCR into one record per CDR3 protein. Of 360,000 or so distinct CDR3 sequences detected, 28% appear once; the ten largest clones hold roughly 14%. This chain uses TRBV12-3 or TRBV12-4 with TRBJ2-5, with a possible D match to TRBD2 (6 bases). The sequence derives from an adult woman who had mild COVID-19 (a few samples of this study predate the infection). Cell type and time point are not known. Sequenced input: PBMCs or a T cell subset sorted from them (not recorded which). CDR3 nucleotide sequence: TGTGCCAGCAGCATGGAGGGCCCGGAGACCCAGTACTTC. Translation gives CASSMEGPETQYF.